A single sample gave rise to the 14 T cell receptor beta chains below, sequenced in a study of glioma-infiltrating T cells after dendritic cell vaccination. Profiled with immunoSEQ multiplex PCR; TCRdb holds only in-frame clones, not every one. The data contain more than 95,000 clones, roughly four fifths of them seen just once; the ten biggest clones take up more than 10%. The sequencing used blood, collected before dendritic cell vaccination. All receptors come from a human donor with glioblastoma.

V and J are TRBV29-1 and TRBJ2-1, with D maybe TRBD1 (5 bases). Germline CDR1 is SQVTM and CDR2 is ANQGSEA. The ends were cut back, 2 bases at V and 1 base at J, with 9 bases in the middle. This CDR3 spans 14 amino acids. The CDR3 DNA sequence: TGCAGCGTTGAACAGCAGGGATCCTACAATGAGCAGTTCTTC. Translated: CSVEQQGSYNEQFF.

V usage is TRBV7-2 and J usage is TRBJ2-5; D may be TRBD1 (6 bases). The DNA end is more similar to TRBJ2-7, so the J call may be wrong. The CDR3 consists of 14 residues. Germline V gene data show CDR1 as SGHTA and CDR2 as FQGNSA. The CDR3 sequence is CASSRTVSSYEQYF. CDR3 sequence (DNA): TGTGCCAGCAGCCGGACAGTGAGCTCCTACGAGCAGTACTTC.

The chain employs TRBV19 and TRBJ1-3; TRBD1 is a possible D gene (6 bases). Germline loops: CDR1 LNHDA, CDR2 SQIVND (reference sequence). With 7 bases removed from V and 1 base from J, the gap between germline ends came to 11 bases. This CDR3 spans 14 amino acids. This chain's CDR3 is CASTRGGSGNTIYF. CDR3 nucleotides: TGTGCCAGTACTCGAGGGGGTTCTGGAAACACCATATATTTT.

V and J are TRBV27 and TRBJ1-1; D not resolved. CDR3 size: 15 residues. V lost 5 bases and J 7 bases, leaving 20 bases between the germline ends. Per germline, CDR1 MNHEY and CDR2 SMNVEV (reference sequence). The CDR3 protein is CASSPRLGQTIEAFF. Here the CDR3 DNA reads TGTGCCAGCAGTCCCCGTCTTGGGCAGACAATTGAAGCTTTCTTT.

The genes are TRBV7-6 and TRBJ2-5; TRBD2 agrees at 8 bases. The V and J ends lost 5 bases and 4 bases, in that order; junction bases with no gene match: 6. This CDR3 is 14 amino acids long. The germline gives CDR1 SGHVS, CDR2 FNYEAQ. The CDR3 nucleotides are TGTGCCAGCAGCCCCGGGGGGGCCCGAGAGACCCAGTACTTC. Residues: CASSPGGARETQYF.

The chain recombines TRBV29-1 with TRBJ2-2, with D possibly matching TRBD2 (7 bases). The CDR3 sequence is 16 residues long. Germline assignment: CDR1 SQVTM and CDR2 ANQGSEA. V was clipped by 1 base and J by 7 bases, with 19 bases between them. The CDR3 loop is CSVEGRGAGMIGELFF. CDR3 coding DNA: TGCAGCGTTGAAGGTCGGGGGGCAGGGATGATCGGGGAGCTGTTTTTT.

In this sample, this clone turned up many times. J is TRBJ1-4 and V is TRBV7-2; D gene ambiguous. V shed 6 bases and J shed 1 base, with 9 bases lying between them. Germline V CDR1 and CDR2: SGHTA, FQGNSA. The CDR3 contains 14 residues. The CDR3 reads CASRISVTNEKLFF. In DNA, the CDR3 is TGTGCCAGCAGGATCAGTGTAACTAATGAAAAACTGTTTTTT. The full variable domain, its missing parts supplied by reference TRBV7-2 and TRBJ1-4, is GAGVSQSPSNKVTEKGKDVELRCDPISGHTALYWYRQSLGQGLEFLIYFQGNSAPDKSGLPSDRFSAERTGGSVSTLTIQRTQQEDSAVYLCASRISVTNEKLFFGSGTQLSVL.

This rearrangement joins TRBV7-9 to TRBJ2-5; TRBD1 agrees at 8 bases. Germline values: CDR1 SEHNR, CDR2 FQNEAQ (reference sequence). The CDR3 contains 17 residues. V trimming: 3 bases; J trimming: 2 bases; junction bases outside the gene matches: 11. CDR3 sequence reads: CASSFRRSGQGQETQYF. CDR3 DNA sequence: TGTGCCAGCAGCTTTCGCCGATCCGGACAGGGTCAAGAGACCCAGTACTTC.

Only a few counts were recorded for this clone. The rearrangement links TRBV5-1 to TRBJ1-3; TRBD1 aligns across 11 bases. The CDR3 sequence is 14 residues long. Germline V gene sequence: CDR1 SGHRS, CDR2 YFSETQ. The trim removed 4 bases at V and 8 bases at J, leaving 5 bases unmatched. This CDR3 is CASSKDRGLDTIYF. The DNA of the CDR3 is TGCGCCAGCAGCAAGGACAGGGGGCTAGACACCATATATTTT. The entire variable domain, with the rest obtained from reference TRBV5-1 and TRBJ1-3, is as follows: KAGVTQTPRYLIKTRGQQVTLSCSPISGHRSVSWYQQTPGQGLQFLFEYFSETQRNKGNFPGRFSGRQFSNSRSEMNVSTLELGDSALYLCASSKDRGLDTIYFGEGSWLTVV.

The chain recombines TRBV11-1 with TRBJ2-7; 7 nucleotides align to TRBD1. The J segment lost 0 bases and the V segment lost 9 bases, leaving 5 bases of the junction unmatched. The V gene's germline CDR1 is SGHAT and CDR2 FQDESV (reference sequence). This CDR3 has 13 amino acids. The CDR3 nucleotides are TGTGCCAGTCGCCGGGACAGCTCCTACGAGCAGTACTTC. Its protein product is CASRRDSSYEQYF.

CDR3 region: CASSEGARDYGYTF. CDR3 nucleotide sequence: TGTGCCAGCAGTGAAGGGGCGCGAGACTATGGCTACACCTTC. This sequence joins TRBV2 and TRBJ1-2; D ambiguous. This CDR3 has 14 residues. The V gene lost 1 base and the J gene lost 3 bases, with 9 bases spanning the gap. Per germline, CDR1 SNHLY and CDR2 FYNNEI. The variable domain in full, with the rest retrieved from reference TRBV2 and TRBJ1-2, is EPEVTQTPSHQVTQMGQEVILRCVPISNHLYFYWYRQILGQKVEFLVSFYNNEISEKSEIFDDQFSVERPDGSNFTLKIRSTKLEDSAMYFCASSEGARDYGYTFGSGTRLTVV.

This chain joins TRBV30 and TRBJ2-3; a possible D gene is TRBD2 (6 bases). Germline values: CDR1 GTSNPN, CDR2 SVGIG (reference sequence). The CDR3 contains 15 residues. The V end lost 3 bases, the J end lost 3 bases, and 16 bases lay between the germline ends. DNA for the CDR3: TGTGCCTGGAGCCACCCCCGGGGGATAACAGATACGCAGTATTTT. This translates into CAWSHPRGITDTQYF.

This clone is medium-sized by share. V is TRBV5-6 and J is TRBJ2-7; D remains unclear. The CDR3 runs 13 residues. Trimming cost V 6 bases and J 0 bases, with 10 bases left between them. In germline, CDR1 is SGHDT, CDR2 YYEEEE. CDR3 residues: CASTLPGSYEQYF. In DNA form, the CDR3 reads TGTGCCAGCACCCTCCCAGGCTCCTACGAGCAGTACTTC. The variable domain in full, with the rest retrieved from reference TRBV5-6 and TRBJ2-7, is DAGVTQSPTHLIKTRGQQVTLRCSPKSGHDTVSWYQQALGQGPQFIFQYYEEEERQRGNFPDRFSGHQFPNYSSELNVNALLLGDSALYLCASTLPGSYEQYFGPGTRLTVT.

This clone was found a few times. The J gene is TRBJ2-3, the V gene TRBV9; D possibly corresponds to TRBD1 (6 bases). This CDR3 has 14 residues. Trimming stripped 0 bases from V and 5 bases from J, with 10 bases between. CDR1 SGDLS and CDR2 YYNGEE come from the germline V gene. CDR3 amino acids: CASSVGGGRDTQYF. CDR3 bases: TGTGCCAGCAGCGTAGGAGGGGGAAGAGATACGCAGTATTTT.